These 28 T cell receptor beta chains were all obtained from the same sample, sequenced in a study of T-cell memory formation after mild COVID-19. TCRdb called the 5' RACE reads again in MiXCR, with one record for every CDR3 protein. Of 470,000 or so distinct CDR3 sequences in the sample, 20% are singletons; the top ten hold about 8.1%. The specimen sequenced was PBMCs or a T cell subset sorted from them (not recorded which). The receptor source for this set is an adult woman who had mild COVID-19 (a few samples of this study predate the infection). Cell type and time point are not known.

V and J are TRBV7-3 and TRBJ2-1, with TRBD2 identical over 8 bases. The ends lost 0 bases at V and 7 bases at J; junction bases unmatched: 11. This CDR3 region has 17 residues. Looked up from germline, CDR1 is SGHTA and CDR2 is FQGTGA. The CDR3, as DNA: TGTGCCAGCAGCTTAACCCCGGGGGTGCGGGGGGTTAATGAGCAGTTCTTC. This sequence encodes CASSLTPGVRGVNEQFF.

V is TRBV6-5 and J is TRBJ2-3; 13 bases map to TRBD2. Germline V gives CDR1 MNHEY, CDR2 SVGAGI. Trimming removed 5 bases from V and 6 bases from J; junction bases left unmatched: 5. CDR3 length: 15 amino acids. CDR3 sequence reads: CASSPVTSGRDTQYF. CDR3 nucleotide sequence: TGTGCCAGCAGTCCCGTGACTAGCGGGAGGGATACGCAGTATTTT.

The J gene is TRBJ2-3, the V gene TRBV3-1; D possibly matches TRBD1 or TRBD2 (6 bases each). The germline V gene has CDR1 LGHDT and CDR2 YNNKEL (reference sequence). This CDR3 spans 15 amino acids. V was shortened by 4 bases and J by 4 bases, with 15 bases between the two germline ends. The CDR3 region has the DNA TGTGCCAGCAGCCTGTGGGGGGCCGGGTCAGATACGCAGTATTTT. This codes for CASSLWGAGSDTQYF.

This clonotype was counted between two and nine times. This chain connects TRBV5-1 to TRBJ2-2, with 9 nucleotides matching TRBD1. V lost 7 bases to trimming and J lost 3 bases; unmatched junction nucleotides: 7. The CDR3 is 15 residues long. Germline CDR1 SGHRS, CDR2 YFSETQ. The CDR3 coding sequence is TGCGCCAGCCGCAAACGACAGGGGGACACCGGGGAGCTGTTTTTT. Translating it yields CASRKRQGDTGELFF. The full variable domain, rest sourced from reference TRBV5-1 and TRBJ2-2, is KAGVTQTPRYLIKTRGQQVTLSCSPISGHRSVSWYQQTPGQGLQFLFEYFSETQRNKGNFPGRFSGRQFSNSRSEMNVSTLELGDSALYLCASRKRQGDTGELFFGEGSRLTVL.

This clonotype showed up many times. The chain recombines TRBV6-4 with TRBJ2-3; D is undetermined. Germline CDR1 is MRHNA and CDR2 is SNTAGT. This CDR3 comprises 15 residues. The V end lost 2 bases, the J end lost 4 bases, and 13 bases lay between the germline ends. In DNA, the CDR3 is TGTGCCAGCAGTGACGAGCAGGAAGGGTCAGATACGCAGTATTTT. Translating it yields CASSDEQEGSDTQYF.

The CDR3 DNA reads TGTGCCACCAGTGATCCGGGACAGGGGGTCCATACCGGGGAGCTGTTTTTT. This gives the protein CATSDPGQGVHTGELFF. The V call is TRBV24-1, the J call TRBJ2-2; 11 bases line up with TRBD1. J lost 5 bases, V lost 3 bases, and 7 bases had no gene match. Germline CDR1 KGHDR, CDR2 SFDVKD. This CDR3 has 17 residues.

In its sample, this clonotype was seen a few times. V gene TRBV7-6 combines with J gene TRBJ2-3; TRBD2 is a possible D gene (5 bases). CDR1 SGHVS and CDR2 FNYEAQ come from the germline V gene. V was clipped by 5 bases and J by 4 bases, with 13 bases between them. The CDR3 has 14 amino acids. The CDR3 region is CASSPVLVSDTQYF. CDR3 DNA sequence: TGTGCCAGCAGCCCGGTACTAGTATCAGATACGCAGTATTTT.

This clonotype was counted a single time. The chain joins TRBV29-1 to TRBJ2-3; D may be TRBD1 or TRBD2 (5 bases each). Trimming removed 7 bases from V and 2 bases from J, with 19 bases in between. This CDR3 contains 15 residues. Germline CDR1 reads SQVTM; CDR2 reads ANQGSEA. The CDR3 nucleotides read TGCAGCGCCGACGGGACCACCGATTTCACAGATACGCAGTATTTT. The encoded protein is CSADGTTDFTDTQYF.

V is TRBV18 and J is TRBJ2-2; D possibly corresponds to TRBD2 (7 bases). The CDR3 has 15 residues. The germline V gene encodes CDR1 KGHSH and CDR2 LQKENI. V lost 1 base, J lost 5 bases, and 11 bases lay in between. The DNA for the CDR3 is TGTGCCAGCTCACCACGGGGGGGCCGGACCGGGGAGCTGTTTTTT. It yields the protein CASSPRGGRTGELFF. Looking up the rest from reference TRBV18 and TRBJ2-2 gives the full variable domain: NAGVMQNPRHLVRRRGQEARLRCSPMKGHSHVYWYRQLPEEGLKFMVYLQKENIIDESGMPKERFSAEFPKEGPSILRIQQVVRGDSAAYFCASSPRGGRTGELFFGEGSRLTVL.

This clonotype appeared many times. The rearrangement joins TRBV3-1 to TRBJ2-3, with D perhaps being TRBD1 or TRBD2 (6 bases each). V shed 1 base and J shed 1 base, with 12 bases lying between them. Germline CDR1 and CDR2: LGHDT and YNNKEL (reference sequence). The CDR3 length is 16 residues. This CDR3 reads CASSQGVGGRTDTQYF. The CDR3 coding sequence is TGTGCCAGCAGCCAAGGGGTTGGGGGGCGCACAGATACGCAGTATTTT.

The genes are TRBV28 and TRBJ2-5; D is perhaps TRBD1 (6 bases). The V gene lost 3 bases and the J gene lost 9 bases, with 14 bases spanning the gap. The length of the CDR3 is 13 residues. Germline-derived CDR1 and CDR2 are MDHEN and SYDVKM. CDR3 nucleotide sequence: TGTGCCAGCAGTTTTCAGGGGATTGAGGCCCAGTACTTC. This sequence encodes CASSFQGIEAQYF.

This clonotype was seen a few times. The CDR3 here is CASSPPGRDALYF. DNA for the CDR3: TGTGCCAGCAGCCCCCCCGGGAGGGATGCTTTGTACTTC. The chain has TRBV11-3 and TRBJ2-5, with 8 bases identical to TRBD2. The CDR3 loop spans 13 amino acids. Germline values: CDR1 SGHNT, CDR2 YENEEA. After removal of 5 bases from V and 13 bases from J, the junction contained 12 bases not matched to a gene.

This chain joins TRBV30 and TRBJ2-3, with D possibly matching TRBD2 (5 bases). The CDR3 spans 15 residues. The germline V gene has CDR1 GTSNPN and CDR2 SVGIG (reference sequence). The V gene lost 1 base and the J gene lost 3 bases, with 14 bases spanning the gap. CDR3 DNA sequence: TGTGCCTGGAGTGGGTCGGGGAGTGGGACAGATACGCAGTATTTT. Protein: CAWSGSGSGTDTQYF.

The genes are TRBV23-1 and TRBJ2-7; TRBD1 matches at 9 bases. TRBV23-1 is classed as an ORF, of uncertain function. V was pared by 3 bases and J by 0 bases, with 3 bases of the junction left unmatched. The CDR3 totals 15 residues. CDR3 nucleotide sequence: TGCGCCAGCAGTCAGGGGACAGGGATCTCCTACGAGCAGTACTTC. Residues: CASSQGTGISYEQYF.

This clonotype was detected many times. The chain links TRBV12-3 or TRBV12-4 to TRBJ2-1; D unclear. The V end lost 2 bases, the J end lost 0 bases, and 5 bases lay between the germline ends. CDR3 length: 14 amino acids. CDR3 region: CASSLRISYNEQFF. CDR3 nucleotides: TGTGCCAGCAGTTTAAGAATCTCCTACAATGAGCAGTTCTTC.

This clonotype was detected only a few times. J is TRBJ2-7 and V is TRBV7-6; D not certain. V shed 2 bases and J shed 5 bases, with 16 bases lying between them. Germline V gene data show CDR1 as SGHVS and CDR2 as FNYEAQ. This CDR3 comprises 15 residues. CDR3 DNA sequence: TGTGCCAGCAGCTTAACCCCCGGTTTAGCCCACGAGCAGTACTTC. Translated: CASSLTPGLAHEQYF.

The rearrangement links TRBV12-3 or TRBV12-4 to TRBJ2-5, with TRBD2 matching 9 bases. J lost 4 bases, V lost 2 bases, and 5 bases had no gene match. This CDR3 has 15 amino acids. CDR3 sequence: CASSLRAGGAETQYF. CDR3 bases: TGTGCCAGCAGTTTAAGGGCGGGAGGGGCAGAGACCCAGTACTTC.

This clonotype was observed a few times. The V call is TRBV7-3, the J call TRBJ2-1; possibly TRBD2 for D (6 bases). Trimming took 5 bases from V and 7 from J, leaving 12 bases between them. Germline V gene data show CDR1 as SGHTA and CDR2 as FQGTGA. The CDR3 is 13 residues long. In DNA form, the CDR3 reads TGTGCCAGCAGCCGCGGGACCGCTAATGAGCAGTTCTTC. It translates to CASSRGTANEQFF.

This clonotype was recorded a few times. This chain uses TRBV7-4 with TRBJ1-4, with D perhaps matching TRBD1 (5 bases). V was pared by 4 bases and J by 3 bases, with 15 bases between. Germline V gives CDR1 SGHVT, CDR2 SQSDAQ. CDR3 length: 16 residues. CDR3 sequence reads: CASSSPGIGANEKLFF. CDR3 nucleotides: TGTGCCAGCAGCTCCCCCGGCATAGGGGCTAATGAAAAACTGTTTTTT.

The V and J genes are TRBV12-5 and TRBJ2-1, with D tentatively TRBD1 (6 bases). Germline V CDR1 and CDR2: LGHNT, FRNRAP. The CDR3 extends over 14 amino acids. V was trimmed by 0 bases and J by 5 bases, leaving 8 bases between them. The CDR3 DNA is TGTGCTAGTGGTTTGGTTGGGGGCCACAATGAGCAGTTCTTC. Translating it yields CASGLVGGHNEQFF.

The V call is TRBV6-5, the J call TRBJ2-7; maybe TRBD2 (5 bases). This CDR3 spans 13 amino acids. CDR1 is MNHEY, CDR2 SVGAGI, per germline. V lost 4 bases and J lost 6, with 13 bases in between. CDR3 nucleotide sequence: TGTGCCAGCAGTTCCGGCCGGGGTGGCGAGCAGTACTTC. Translation: CASSSGRGGEQYF.

The chain carries TRBV27 and TRBJ1-1; D is unclear. The CDR3 runs 13 residues. CDR1 is MNHEY and CDR2 is SMNVEV in the germline V gene (reference sequence). Trimming pared 4 bases from V and 7 bases from J, leaving 13 bases between. The CDR3 DNA reads TGTGCCAGCAGTTCGGTCGAAAGGGTTGAAGCTTTCTTT. Translation gives CASSSVERVEAFF.

This clonotype showed up just once. V gene TRBV21-1 combines with J gene TRBJ2-3; the table assigns TRBD1, which was not confirmed against the DNA. TRBV21-1 is listed as a pseudogene. The CDR3 runs to 11 residues. CDR3 in amino acids: CASSKGPTQYF. CDR3 DNA: TGTGCCAGCAGCAAGGGACCGACGCAGTATTTT.

The chain combines TRBV24-1 with TRBJ2-1; either TRBD1 or TRBD2 may fit D (5 bases each). Per the germline V gene, CDR1 is KGHDR and CDR2 is SFDVKD. The germline V and J ends were trimmed by 3 bases and 12 bases, with 8 bases remaining between them. The CDR3 is 11 amino acids. CDR3 region: CATSDRGPQFF. The DNA of the CDR3 is TGTGCCACCAGTGATCGGGGACCGCAGTTCTTC.

This clonotype was recorded many times. One end of the junction fails to match germline, which may point to a read error. The chain recombines TRBV7-2 with TRBJ1-2; D unresolved. The length of the CDR3 is 12 residues. The germline CDR1 and CDR2 sequences are SGHTA and FQGNSA. CDR3 sequence (DNA): TGTGCCAGCAGTTTAGTTGGCTATGGCTACACCTTC. Translated, it gives CASSLVGYGYTF.

The rearrangement uses TRBV6-1 and TRBJ2-3; perhaps TRBD1 as D (6 bases). In germline, CDR1 is MNHNS, CDR2 SASEGT. V gave up 3 bases and J gave up 9 bases, with 10 bases separating them. The CDR3 sequence is 12 residues long. The CDR3 is CASSEGADTQYF. DNA of the CDR3: TGTGCCAGCAGTGAGGGGGCGGACACGCAGTATTTT.

Only a few counts were recorded for this clonotype. The rearrangement joins TRBV12-3 or TRBV12-4 to TRBJ1-4; TRBD1 matches at 7 bases. This CDR3 has 13 amino acids. J was trimmed by 4 bases and V by 10 bases; bases with no gene match: 6. This CDR3 is CAIQDRNNEKLFF. CDR3 DNA: TGTGCCATCCAGGACAGGAATAATGAAAAACTGTTTTTT.

V usage is TRBV4-3 and J usage is TRBJ2-7, with a weak D call TRBD1 (5 bases). The germline CDR1 and CDR2 sequences are LGHNA and YSLEER. The CDR3 has 15 amino acids. Deletions cut 0 bases from V and 2 bases from J, with 11 bases between. CDR3: CASSQDFGATYEQYF. CDR3 in DNA: TGCGCCAGCAGCCAAGATTTTGGGGCCACCTACGAGCAGTACTTC.